Listed below are T cell receptor beta chains from one sample, sequenced in a study of vaccination effects on CD4 cells after COVID-19. Which antigens these TCRs recognize remains unknown. The protocol was immunoSEQ multiplex PCR, while the TCRdb copy is restricted to in-frame clones and leaves out a portion. The sample comprises approximately 21,000 clones, about 63% of which are singletons, and 11% rests with the top ten. Source: CD4+ T cells from PBMCs cultured with HCoV-NL63 spike peptides, taken before COVID-19 vaccination. These receptors were obtained from a human donor who received a COVID-19 vaccine. CDR3s include the opening cysteine and the closing phenylalanine or tryptophan. D genes are given only for firm matches. Expanded clones get a size class; other rows say once, few or many, or leave the size out.

clone_size d_call j_call v_call cdr3_nt cdr3_aa
- - TRBJ1-3 TRBV14 TGTGCCAGCAGCCGCGGCCCCACCATATATTTT CASSRGPTIYF
- - TRBJ2-1 TRBV7-9 TGTGCCAGCAGCTTGGGGAACAGCAATGAGCAGTTCTTC CASSLGNSNEQFF
- TRBD1 TRBJ1-2 TRBV14 TGTGCCAGCAGCCCTCCGGGACAGACATATGGCTACACCTTC CASSPPGQTYGYTF
few TRBD1 TRBJ1-1 TRBV19 TGTGCCAGTAGTACAACGCCGGGGACAGGGCGGGACACTGAAGCTTTCTTT CASSTTPGTGRDTEAFF
few TRBD1 TRBJ1-1 TRBV5-8 TGTGCCAGCAGCTCCAGGGGGTGGCTATCTTTGAACACTGAAGCTTTCTTT CASSSRGWLSLNTEAFF
- - TRBJ1-1 TRBV14 TGTGCCAGCCAATGGACATGGAACACTGAAGCTTTCTTT CASQWTWNTEAFF
- TRBD2 TRBJ2-1 TRBV11-2 TGTGCCAGCAGCACCATTAGCGGGGCTAACTACAATGAGCAGTTCTTC CASSTISGANYNEQFF
few - TRBJ2-5 TRBV5-6 TGTGCCAGCAGCCACAAACAGGGAGCTTACCAAGAGACCCAGTACTTC CASSHKQGAYQETQYF
- - TRBJ1-6 TRBV19 TGTGCCAGTAGTATGGGTTTTAATAATTCACCCCTCCACTTT CASSMGFNNSPLHF
- - TRBJ2-5 TRBV18 TGTGCCAGCTCACCAGGGAGTGGAGAGACCCAGTACTTC CASSPGSGETQYF
- TRBD1 TRBJ2-5 TRBV7-9 TGTGCCAGCAGAGAGACAGGGATGCAAGAGACCCAGTACTTC CASRETGMQETQYF
- - TRBJ2-2 TRBV9 TGTGCCACCTCACCGGACAGAAACACCGGGGAGCTGTTTTTT CATSPDRNTGELFF
once - TRBJ1-1 TRBV18 TGTGCCAGCTCACTTACAGGGCTGAGAGCTTTCTTT CASSLTGLRAFF
once - TRBJ2-2 TRBV7-9 TGTGCCAGCAGGGGCGGGGAGCTGTTTTTT CASRGGELFF
- TRBD1 TRBJ2-2 TRBV6-5 TGTGCCAGCAGTTACCTGACAGGGAGTAACACCGGGGAGCTGTTTTTT CASSYLTGSNTGELFF
- - TRBJ1-3 TRBV6-4 TGTGCCAGCAGTGACGGAACTGGAAACACCATATATTTT CASSDGTGNTIYF
- - TRBJ2-3 TRBV5-1 TGCGCCACCGCAGCGGGACAGCCCAAGCATACGCAGTATTTT CATAAGQPKHTQYF
few TRBD2 TRBJ2-3 TRBV6-1 TGTGCCAGCAGTGAAGGACTAGCGGGAGGTTTAGATACGCAGTATTTT CASSEGLAGGLDTQYF
- TRBD1 TRBJ1-5 TRBV6-5 TGTGCCAGCAGTATGGGACAGGGTGTTCAGCCCCAGCATTTT CASSMGQGVQPQHF
- TRBD2 TRBJ2-5 TRBV27 TGTGCCAGCAGAGCTAGCGGGAGGGGCGAGACCCAGTACTTC CASRASGRGETQYF
once TRBD1 TRBJ1-4 TRBV19 TGTGCCAGTAGACAGGGACAGGCGCCCGAAAAACTGTTTTTT CASRQGQAPEKLFF
- - TRBJ1-2 TRBV12-3/TRBV12-4 TGTGCCAGCAGTTTATTCGGGGGAAATGGCTACACCTTC CASSLFGGNGYTF
- TRBD1 TRBJ1-1 TRBV13 TGTGCCACACAAAAGTGGGGACAGGGCTTCAGTGAAGCTTTCTTT CATQKWGQGFSEAFF
- TRBD1 TRBJ1-1 TRBV6-2/TRBV6-3 TGTGCCAGCAGTTTCGGGACAGCGAACACTGAAGCTTTCTTT CASSFGTANTEAFF
few - TRBJ2-7 TRBV11-2 TGTGCCAGCAGGCTAGCCTATGGGGGACGCTACGAGCAGTACTTC CASRLAYGGRYEQYF
- - TRBJ2-7 TRBV18 TGTGCCAGCTCACCACCTGGGAACTACGAGCAGTACTTC CASSPPGNYEQYF
- - TRBJ2-2 TRBV10-3 TGTGCCACCGTGGGGGGGGCTACGAACACCGGGGAGCTGTTTTTT CATVGGATNTGELFF
- - TRBJ1-1 TRBV7-9 TGTGCCAGCAGCTTAAGGGCCAAGGGAAGATCGATGAACACTGAAGCTTTCTTT CASSLRAKGRSMNTEAFF
- TRBD2 TRBJ2-3 TRBV4-2 TGTGCCAGCAGCCATCGGACTAGCGGGATCACAGATACGCAGTATTTT CASSHRTSGITDTQYF
- TRBD1 TRBJ2-1 TRBV12-5 TGTGCTAGTGGTTTGGTACTCGGGACAGGCAATGAGCAGTTCTTC CASGLVLGTGNEQFF
- - TRBJ2-1 TRBV24-1 TGTGCCACCAGTACAGAGACCTACAATGAGCAGTTCTTC CATSTETYNEQFF
- - TRBJ1-6 TRBV6-5 TGTGCCAGCAGTTACGGGGTGGGTTCCCTCCACTTT CASSYGVGSLHF
- - TRBJ2-2 TRBV6-5 TGTGCCAGCAGTCAGGGGCCAAACACCGGGGAGCTGTTTTTT CASSQGPNTGELFF
once TRBD1 TRBJ1-2 TRBV29-1 TGCAGCGTTGGTTCAGGGGGCTTTGGCTACACCTTC CSVGSGGFGYTF
- - TRBJ2-3 TRBV19 TGTGCCAGTAGTAGAGGGATGGCAGATACGCAGTATTTT CASSRGMADTQYF
- TRBD2 TRBJ2-7 TRBV24-1 TGTGCCACCAGTGATCCGGGACTAGCGGGGGCCCGGCAGTACTTC CATSDPGLAGARQYF
- - TRBJ2-5 TRBV20-1 TGCAGTGCTAGTCCTTCTGGGGGTTACCAAGAGACCCAGTACTTC CSASPSGGYQETQYF
- - TRBJ1-1 TRBV5-6 TGTGCCAGCAGCTTGGGGTCCACGGCGCCAGCTTTCTTT CASSLGSTAPAFF
- - TRBJ1-2 TRBV7-2 TGTGCCAGCAGCTTAGACAGGGTAAAGGGCTACACCTTC CASSLDRVKGYTF
once - TRBJ1-2 TRBV4-1 TGCGCCAGCAGCCAAGATCAGCGCGGGTATGGCTACACCTTC CASSQDQRGYGYTF
- - TRBJ2-6 TRBV6-9 TGTGCCAGCAGTTACGTGGGTTCTGGGGCCAACGTCCTGACTTTC CASSYVGSGANVLTF
few - TRBJ2-2 TRBV7-6 TGTGCCAGCAGCTCCCAAGCTTTAGGGAACACCGGGGAGCTGTTTTTT CASSSQALGNTGELFF
- - TRBJ2-7 TRBV6-1 TGTGCCAGCAGTGAACAATGGGACCTCTCCTACGAGCAGTACTTC CASSEQWDLSYEQYF
- TRBD2 TRBJ2-1 TRBV7-2 TGTGCCAGCCGGCTAGCGGGAGGGCCTATCAATGAGCAGTTCTTC CASRLAGGPINEQFF
- - TRBJ1-1 TRBV29-1 TGCAGCGTAGGGGAGCTGGGGCAGGGTAACACTGAAGCTTTCTTT CSVGELGQGNTEAFF
- - TRBJ2-7 TRBV9 TGTGCCAGCAGCGTAGGGCAGAACTCCTACGAGCAGTACTTC CASSVGQNSYEQYF
- TRBD2 TRBJ2-7 TRBV18 TGTGCCAGCTCACCACAGGGACTAGCGGGAGCTGGCGAGCAGTACTTC CASSPQGLAGAGEQYF
- TRBD2 TRBJ2-3 TRBV20-1 TGCAGTGCAAGTGATAAAAGCGGGAGGGGCACAGATACGCAGTATTTT CSASDKSGRGTDTQYF
- - TRBJ2-5 TRBV7-8 TGTGCCAGCAGCTTGGTAAGGCGAGAGACCCAGTACTTC CASSLVRRETQYF
- TRBD2 TRBJ2-3 TRBV2 TGTGCCAGCAGTGTAACTAGCGGGGGGCCGAGCACAGATACGCAGTATTTT CASSVTSGGPSTDTQYF
- TRBD2 TRBJ2-2 TRBV3-1/TRBV3-2 TGTGCCAGCAGCCGCGGGGGTGACGGGGAGCTGTTTTTT CASSRGGDGELFF
- TRBD2 TRBJ2-3 TRBV18 TGTGCCAGCTCACCACAAGGGACTAGCGGGACCACAGATACGCAGTATTTT CASSPQGTSGTTDTQYF
few - TRBJ2-3 TRBV24-1 TGTGCCACCAGTGATCCTCCGGGGCGGTTCAGCACAGATACGCAGTATTTT CATSDPPGRFSTDTQYF
- TRBD2 TRBJ2-7 TRBV3-1/TRBV3-2 TGTGCCAGCAGCCAAGGGACTAGGTCCTACGAGCAGTACTTC CASSQGTRSYEQYF
once - TRBJ2-1 TRBV19 TGTGCCAGTAGTATAAGGGGTATCCATGAGCAGTTCTTC CASSIRGIHEQFF
few TRBD1 TRBJ1-1 TRBV20-1 TGCAGTGCTAGTTCCGACAGGGTAATGAACACTGAAGCTTTCTTT CSASSDRVMNTEAFF